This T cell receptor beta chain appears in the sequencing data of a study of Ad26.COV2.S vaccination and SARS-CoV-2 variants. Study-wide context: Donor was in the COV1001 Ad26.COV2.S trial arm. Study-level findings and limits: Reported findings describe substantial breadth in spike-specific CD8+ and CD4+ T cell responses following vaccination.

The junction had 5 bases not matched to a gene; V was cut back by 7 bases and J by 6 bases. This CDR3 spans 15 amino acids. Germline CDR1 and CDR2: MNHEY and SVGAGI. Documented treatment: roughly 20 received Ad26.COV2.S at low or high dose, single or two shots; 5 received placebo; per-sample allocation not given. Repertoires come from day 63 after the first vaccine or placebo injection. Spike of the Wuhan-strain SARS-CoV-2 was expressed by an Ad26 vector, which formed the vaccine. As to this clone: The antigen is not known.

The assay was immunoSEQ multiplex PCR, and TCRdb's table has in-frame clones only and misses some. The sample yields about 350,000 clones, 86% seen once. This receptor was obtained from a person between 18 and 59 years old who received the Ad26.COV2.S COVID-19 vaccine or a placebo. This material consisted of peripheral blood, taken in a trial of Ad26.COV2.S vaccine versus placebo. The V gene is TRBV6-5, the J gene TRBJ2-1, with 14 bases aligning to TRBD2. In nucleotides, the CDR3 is TGTGCCAGCAATCCCGGACTAGCGGGAGGCAATGAGCAGTTCTTC. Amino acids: CASNPGLAGGNEQFF.